The 9 T cell receptor beta chains in this list originate from one sample, sequenced in a study of graft-versus-host responses after intestinal transplantation (dated by TCRdb to about 2021). According to the study, the label for this sample's time point signals: cells obtained before transplantation from donor or recipient. The receptor library was made with the immunoSEQ multiplex PCR assay. Imported from immuneACCESS, the table was reduced by TCRdb to in-frame sequences with V and J called. These copies leave out some clones; in studies compared against another copy, an unresolved V gene accounts for under half, and the cause of the remainder is not known. This sample holds over 85,000 clones; about 95% were observed only once. The leading ten clones occupy 0.15% to 0.2% of the sample. Antigens of these TCRs are unknown. Sequenced here: unstimulated CD4+ T cells sorted from spleen or lymph node cells, sampled before transplant. Receptors originate from a human donor who was the organ donor for an intestinal transplant.

V gene TRBV7-2 combines with J gene TRBJ2-2; D gene uncertain. Trimming cost V 2 bases and J 1 base, with 8 bases left between them. From germline, CDR1 is SGHTA and CDR2 FQGNSA. This CDR3 is built from 15 residues. The CDR3 DNA follows: TGTGCCAGCAGCTTATTTAGTCTGAACACCGGGGAGCTGTTTTTT. As protein: CASSLFSLNTGELFF.

This chain joins TRBV2 and TRBJ1-2; TRBD1 is a possible D gene (5 bases). The CDR3 loop spans 13 amino acids. Trimming cost V 5 bases and J 6 bases, with 13 bases left between them. Looked up from germline, CDR1 is SNHLY and CDR2 is FYNNEI. CDR3 bases: TGTGCCAGCAGTCTCGAGGGAGGGGATGGCTACACCTTC. Translating gives CASSLEGGDGYTF.

This rearrangement joins TRBV28 to TRBJ2-2; D is unresolved. The V and J ends lost 6 bases and 2 bases respectively, with 4 bases between them. CDR1 and CDR2 (germline): MDHEN, SYDVKM. The CDR3 covers 12 residues. The CDR3 loop is CASSRNTGELFF. CDR3 sequence (DNA): TGTGCCAGCAGCCGCAACACCGGGGAGCTGTTTTTT.

V and J are TRBV5-4 and TRBJ2-5, with TRBD2 identical over 10 bases. The CDR3 runs 14 residues. From germline, CDR1 is SGHNT and CDR2 YYREEE (reference sequence). The V and J ends lost 4 bases and 3 bases, in that order; junction bases with no gene match: 3. The CDR3 nucleotides read TGTGCCAGCAGCCGAGCGGGGGGGGAAGAGACCCAGTACTTC. It translates to CASSRAGGEETQYF.

This clone has more than one count but fewer than ten. The chain carries TRBV10-3 and TRBJ2-7; possible D gene TRBD1, 5 bases. Per the germline V gene, CDR1 is ENHRY and CDR2 is SYGVKD. CDR3 length: 13 amino acids. Trimming took 6 bases from V and 5 from J, leaving 14 bases between them. CDR3 sequence reads: CAISLDMVHEQYF. DNA of the CDR3: TGTGCCATCAGCCTGGACATGGTCCACGAGCAGTACTTC.

J is TRBJ1-1 and V is TRBV18; 10 bases line up with TRBD1. The germline gives CDR1 KGHSH, CDR2 LQKENI. This CDR3 region has 14 residues. J was trimmed by 6 bases and V by 6 bases; bases with no gene match: 7. The chain's CDR3 is CASSTGTGASEAFF. Written as DNA, the CDR3 is TGTGCCAGCTCTACCGGGACAGGGGCCTCTGAAGCTTTCTTT.

The chain joins TRBV2 to TRBJ1-1; 9 positions agree with TRBD1. Germline trimming cut 8 bases from V and 5 bases from J; bases unmatched to any gene: 6. CDR1 and CDR2 (germline): SNHLY, FYNNEI. The CDR3 sequence is 13 residues long. CDR3 DNA: TGTGCCAGCTCGGGACAGGGATTGACTGAAGCTTTCTTT. Translated, it gives CASSGQGLTEAFF.

The genes are TRBV25-1 and TRBJ1-2, with D possibly matching TRBD1 (5 bases). V dropped 4 bases and J dropped 8 bases, with 11 bases sitting between them. The CDR3 spans 12 residues. CDR1 and CDR2 (germline): MGHDK, SYGVNS. In DNA form, the CDR3 reads TGTGCCAGCAGTGTAGGGGCGAGCGGCTACACCTTC. Translating gives CASSVGASGYTF.

The chain uses TRBV5-6 and TRBJ2-2, with D hard to call. With 5 bases removed from V and 4 bases from J, the gap between germline ends came to 6 bases. The CDR3 contains 12 residues. The germline gives CDR1 SGHDT, CDR2 YYEEEE. The CDR3 region has the DNA TGTGCCAGCAGTCTCAGCACCGGGGAGCTGTTTTTT. Translating it yields CASSLSTGELFF.